This T cell receptor (beta chain) was documented in a study of OX40 agonist ivuxolimab in advanced cancers. Study results and limitations: Relative to CD4+ cells, CD8+ T cells on average had more expanded clones.

On this clone: Its cognate antigen is unknown.

The repertoire was sequenced with immunoSEQ multiplex PCR; TCRdb's copy has only in-frame clones and lacks some. The sample includes tens of thousands of clones, around 90% of them seen just once. The V gene lost 0 bases and the J gene lost 2 bases, with 10 bases spanning the gap. The CDR3 extends over 15 amino acids. Germline V gene sequence: CDR1 SGDLS, CDR2 YYNGEE. The clonotype originates from an adult with an advanced solid tumor such as melanoma, head and neck, liver or kidney cancer. Sequences were derived from CD4+ or CD8+ T cells sorted from blood, sampled in a trial of the OX40 agonist ivuxolimab. The chain joins TRBV9 to TRBJ2-3; D is unclear. The CDR3 nucleotides are TGTGCCAGCAGCGTAGCACCCCAAGCCACAGATACGCAGTATTTT. Protein product: CASSVAPQATDTQYF.